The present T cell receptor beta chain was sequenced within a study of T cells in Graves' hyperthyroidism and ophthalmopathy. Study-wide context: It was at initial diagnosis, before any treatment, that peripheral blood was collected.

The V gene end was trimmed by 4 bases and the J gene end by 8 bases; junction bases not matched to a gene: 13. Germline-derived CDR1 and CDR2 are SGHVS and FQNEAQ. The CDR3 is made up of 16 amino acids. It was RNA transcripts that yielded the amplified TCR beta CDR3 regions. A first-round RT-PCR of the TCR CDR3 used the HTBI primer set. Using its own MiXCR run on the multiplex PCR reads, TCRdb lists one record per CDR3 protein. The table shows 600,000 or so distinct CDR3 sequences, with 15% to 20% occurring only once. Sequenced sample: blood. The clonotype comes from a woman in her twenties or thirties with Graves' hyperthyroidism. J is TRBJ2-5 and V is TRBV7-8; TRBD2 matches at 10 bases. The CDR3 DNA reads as TGTGCCAGCAGCTCACCGGCGGGGCTAGCGGGAGTTACCCAGTACTTC. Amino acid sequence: CASSSPAGLAGVTQYF. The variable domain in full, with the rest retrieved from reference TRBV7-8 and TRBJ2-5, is GAGVSQSPRYKVAKRGQDVALRCDPISGHVSLFWYQQALGQGPEFLTYFQNEAQLDKSGLPSDRFFAERPEGSVSTLKIQRTQQEDSAVYLCASSSPAGLAGVTQYFGPGTRLLVL.